This TCR beta chain was sequenced during a study of blood T cell repertoires in COVID-19. Study summary: Sites in the United States, Italy and Spain provided acute and convalescent COVID-19 samples.

The cohort comprised adults aged about 18 to 100 years residing in around 25 US areas. Participants' own reports of clinical history determined their cohort assignment. Before they entered the study, exposed participants had met a COVID-19 case within 2 weeks. Per germline, CDR1 SEHNR and CDR2 FQNEAQ (reference sequence). The junction had 3 bases not matched to a gene; V was cut back by 5 bases and J by 8 bases. The CDR3 consists of 14 residues. Sequencing used immunoSEQ multiplex PCR; TCRdb keeps in-frame clones, though not all of them. The sample contains roughly 400,000 clones, more than 85% of which appear only once.

The receptor's source is a woman between 35 and 50 years old who had been exposed to COVID-19. V is TRBV7-9 and J is TRBJ1-6, with 10 bases identical to TRBD1. The specimen was PBMCs or T cells enriched from blood (not recorded which). This CDR3 reads CASSRTGGDSPLHF. The CDR3 coding sequence is TGTGCCAGCAGCCGGACAGGGGGTGATTCACCCCTCCACTTT.